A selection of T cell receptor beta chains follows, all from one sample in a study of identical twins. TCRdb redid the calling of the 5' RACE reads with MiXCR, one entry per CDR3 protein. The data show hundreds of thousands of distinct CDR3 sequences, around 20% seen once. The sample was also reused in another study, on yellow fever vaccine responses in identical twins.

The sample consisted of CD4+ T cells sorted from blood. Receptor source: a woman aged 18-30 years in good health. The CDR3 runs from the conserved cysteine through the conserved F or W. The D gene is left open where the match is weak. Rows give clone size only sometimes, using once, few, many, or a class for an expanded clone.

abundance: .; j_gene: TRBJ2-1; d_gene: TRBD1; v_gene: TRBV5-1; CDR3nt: TGCGCCAGCCGCCGCTGGGACAGGGGAGTAAGCAATGAGCAGTTCTTC; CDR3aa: CASRRWDRGVSNEQFF
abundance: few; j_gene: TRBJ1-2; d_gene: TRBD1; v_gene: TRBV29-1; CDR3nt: TGCAGCGCCGGAACAGGGGAAGGAAACTATGGCTACACCTTC; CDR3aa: CSAGTGEGNYGYTF
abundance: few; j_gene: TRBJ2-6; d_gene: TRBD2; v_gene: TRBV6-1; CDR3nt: TGTGCCAGCAGGCCTACTAGCGACTCTGGGGCCAACGTCCTGACTTTC; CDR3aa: CASRPTSDSGANVLTF
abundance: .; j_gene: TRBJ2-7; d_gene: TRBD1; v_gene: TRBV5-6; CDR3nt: TGTGCCAGCAGCTACAGGGGTTGGTACGAGCAGTACTTC; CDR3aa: CASSYRGWYEQYF
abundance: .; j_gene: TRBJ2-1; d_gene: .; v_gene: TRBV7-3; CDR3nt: TGTGCCAGCAGCTTAAGTGGGTCTTGGAATGAGCAGTTCTTC; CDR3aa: CASSLSGSWNEQFF
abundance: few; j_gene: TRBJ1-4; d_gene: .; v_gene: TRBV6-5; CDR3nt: TGTGCCAGCAGTTTCGGCGATAGTGGTGAAAAACTGTTTTTT; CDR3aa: CASSFGDSGEKLFF
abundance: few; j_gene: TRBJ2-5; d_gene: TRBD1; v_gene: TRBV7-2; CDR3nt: TGTGCCAGCAGCTCTATTCCCGCGACAGGGATTTTTGAGACCCAGTACTTC; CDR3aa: CASSSIPATGIFETQYF
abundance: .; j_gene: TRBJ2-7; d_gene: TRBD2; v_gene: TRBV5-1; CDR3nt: TGCGCCAGCAGCACCCCTAGCGGGATCTCCTACGAGCAGTACTTC; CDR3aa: CASSTPSGISYEQYF
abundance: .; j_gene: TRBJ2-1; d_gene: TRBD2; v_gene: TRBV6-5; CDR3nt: TGTGCCAGCAGTTTAGCGGGAATCTACAATGAGCAGTTCTTC; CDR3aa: CASSLAGIYNEQFF
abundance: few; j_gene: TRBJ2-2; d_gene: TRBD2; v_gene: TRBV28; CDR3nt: TGTGCCAGCAGTCCTCTTGGGGCTAGCGGGAGTACCGGGGAGCTGTTTTTT; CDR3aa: CASSPLGASGSTGELFF
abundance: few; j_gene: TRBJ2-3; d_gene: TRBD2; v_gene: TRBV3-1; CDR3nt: TGTGCCAGCAGCCAAGGGACTAGCGGGGGGCCACTAAATTTT; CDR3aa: CASSQGTSGGPLNF
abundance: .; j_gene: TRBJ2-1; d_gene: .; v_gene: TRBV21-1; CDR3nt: TGTGCCAGCAGCCTGGGACAGAGCCCGGACAATGAGCAGTTCTTC; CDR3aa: CASSLGQSPDNEQFF
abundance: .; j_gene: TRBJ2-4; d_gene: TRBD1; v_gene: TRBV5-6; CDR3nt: TGTGCCAGCAGCCTGGACAGGGCTTTACAGTACTTC; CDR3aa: CASSLDRALQYF
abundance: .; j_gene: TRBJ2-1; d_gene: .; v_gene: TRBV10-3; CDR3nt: TGTGCCATCAGTGATCGGGAGACTAGCAATGAGCAGTTCTTC; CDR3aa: CAISDRETSNEQFF
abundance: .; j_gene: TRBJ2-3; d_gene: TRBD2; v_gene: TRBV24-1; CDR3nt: TGTGCCACCAGTGACCGTGGGACTAGCGGGAGGATAGATACGCAGTATTTT; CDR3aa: CATSDRGTSGRIDTQYF
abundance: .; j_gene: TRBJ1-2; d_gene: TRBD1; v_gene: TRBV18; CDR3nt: TGTGCCAGCTCATCATTCCCGGGGACAGCTTATGGCTACACCTTC; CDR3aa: CASSSFPGTAYGYTF
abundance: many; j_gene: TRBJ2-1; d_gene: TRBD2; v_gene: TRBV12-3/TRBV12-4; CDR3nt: TGTGCCAGCAGTGCGGGAGCGCTGAAGGGGAATGAGCAGTTCTTC; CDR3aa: CASSAGALKGNEQFF
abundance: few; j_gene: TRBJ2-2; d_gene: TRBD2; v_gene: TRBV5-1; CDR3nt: TGCGCCAGCACCTGGACTAGCCTTTACGCGAACACCGGGGAGCTGTTTTTT; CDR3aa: CASTWTSLYANTGELFF
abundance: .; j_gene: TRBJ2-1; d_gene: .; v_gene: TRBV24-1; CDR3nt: TGTGCCACGAGTGCTCCCGGGGGGCTGGATGAGCAGTTCTTC; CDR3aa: CATSAPGGLDEQFF
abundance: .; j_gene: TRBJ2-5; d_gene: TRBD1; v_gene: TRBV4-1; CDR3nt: TGCGCCAGCAGCCGGCCGGGACAGCAAGAGACCCAGTACTTC; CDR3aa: CASSRPGQQETQYF
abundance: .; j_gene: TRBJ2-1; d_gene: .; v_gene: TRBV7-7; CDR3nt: TGTGCCAGCAGCTTAGCGCGGCCGGGGGCCTCCGGCAATGAGCAGTTCTTC; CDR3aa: CASSLARPGASGNEQFF
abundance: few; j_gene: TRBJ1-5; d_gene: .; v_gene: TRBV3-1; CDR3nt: TGTGCCAGCAGCCATGACATCAATCAGCCCCAGCATTTT; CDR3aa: CASSHDINQPQHF
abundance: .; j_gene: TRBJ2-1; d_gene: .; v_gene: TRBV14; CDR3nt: TGTGCCAGCAGCCAAAACCCGACAGGACGTCGGTTCTTC; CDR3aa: CASSQNPTGRRFF
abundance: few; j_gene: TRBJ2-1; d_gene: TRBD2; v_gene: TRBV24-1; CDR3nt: TGTGCCACCAGTGAAATACTAGCGGGGTCCTACAATGAGCAGTTCTTC; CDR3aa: CATSEILAGSYNEQFF
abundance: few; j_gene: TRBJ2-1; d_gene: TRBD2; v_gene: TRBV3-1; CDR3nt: TGTGCCAGCAGCCAGTCCCTGGCGGGAGGTTACAATGAGCAGTTCTTC; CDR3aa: CASSQSLAGGYNEQFF
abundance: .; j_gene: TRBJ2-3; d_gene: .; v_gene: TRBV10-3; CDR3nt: TGTGCCATCAGTGAGACGACCACAGATACGCAGTATTTT; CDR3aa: CAISETTTDTQYF
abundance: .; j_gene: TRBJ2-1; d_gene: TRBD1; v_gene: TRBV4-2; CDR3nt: TGTGCCAGCAGCCAGCCGGGACAGGGCTACTACAATGAGCAGTTCTTC; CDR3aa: CASSQPGQGYYNEQFF
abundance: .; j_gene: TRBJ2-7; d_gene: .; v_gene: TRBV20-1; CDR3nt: TGCAGTGCTATGATCGGCTCCTACGAGCAGTACTTC; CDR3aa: CSAMIGSYEQYF
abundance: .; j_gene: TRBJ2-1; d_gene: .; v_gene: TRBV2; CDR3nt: TGTGCCAGCCAGATTCTCGAGCAGTTCTTC; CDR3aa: CASQILEQFF
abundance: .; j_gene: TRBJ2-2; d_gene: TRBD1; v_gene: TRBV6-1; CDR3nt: TGTGCCAGCAACCCAAGGGGGCTGAACACCGGGGAGCTGTTTTTT; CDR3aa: CASNPRGLNTGELFF
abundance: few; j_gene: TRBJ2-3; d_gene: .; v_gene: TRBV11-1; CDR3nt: TGTGCCAGCAGCGCGTCTGGCCTAAGCACCAGTTCGTCGGCAGATACGCAGTATTTT; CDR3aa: CASSASGLSTSSSADTQYF